This TCR beta chain comes out of a study of blood T cell repertoires in COVID-19. Whole-study context: Samples taken during acute and convalescent COVID-19 were collected in the United States, Italy and Spain.

The CDR3 is 13 residues long. V dropped 6 bases and J dropped 1 base, with 9 bases sitting between them. Germline-derived CDR1 and CDR2 are SNHLY and FYNNEI. Per the original methods: Nucleated cell counts were estimated from reference gene primer amplification. Clones were read by immunoSEQ multiplex PCR, and TCRdb kept only the in-frame ones, dropping some. V, J and clone size were drawn from that table, and D and trimming were deduced from the DNA. The sample has approximately 63,000 clones, around 88% seen once. The origin of this receptor is a woman of 80 years or more with active COVID-19. The chain employs TRBV2 and TRBJ1-2; TRBD1 might be the D (5 bases). The source material was peripheral blood. In nucleotides, the CDR3 is TGTGCCAGCAGGGACAATTTTAACTATGGCTACACCTTC. Its translation: CASRDNFNYGYTF.